These 12 T cell receptor beta chains were sequenced from one sample in a study of blood T cells in healthy people across ages. Using a J-beta primer mix together with a sample-barcoded 5' primer, a second PCR was run for roughly 6 to 11 cycles. TCRdb passed the 5' RACE reads through MiXCR, listing each CDR3 protein once. The sample holds some 940,000 distinct CDR3 sequences, 29% seen once. These records were also assigned to another study, of T cells of mothers and their children.

The sequenced material came from blood. These receptors originate from a woman aged 40 to 49 in good health.

This clonotype was detected a few times. The V call is TRBV20-1, the J call TRBJ2-3; 15 positions match TRBD2. The CDR3 consists of 18 residues. V was pared by 5 bases and J by 0 bases, with 9 bases of the junction left unmatched. Per the germline V gene, CDR1 is DFQATT and CDR2 is SNEGSKA (reference sequence). CDR3 region: CSACSQGTSGGSTDTQYF. CDR3 nucleotide sequence: TGCAGTGCTTGCTCCCAGGGGACTAGCGGGGGGAGCACAGATACGCAGTATTTT.

In its sample, this clonotype was seen a few times. V and J are TRBV9 and TRBJ2-1, with 10 bases fitting TRBD2. With 4 bases clipped from V and 14 bases from J, the junction kept 21 bases outside the gene matches. The CDR3 contains 17 residues. CDR1 and CDR2 (germline): SGDLS, YYNGEE. The CDR3, as DNA: TGTGCCAGCAGCTTAAGTCCCTACTCTAGCGGGGGCTCGGGGAAGTTCTTC. It translates to CASSLSPYSSGGSGKFF. Based on the CDR3 plus reference TRBV9 and TRBJ2-1, the full variable domain is DSGVTQTPKHLITATGQRVTLRCSPRSGDLSVYWYQQSLDQGLQFLIQYYNGEERAKGNILERFSAQQFPDLHSELNLSSLELGDSALYFCASSLSPYSSGGSGKFFGPGTRLTVL.

This clonotype was counted many times. This chain links TRBV3-1 with TRBJ2-7; unclear D gene. The CDR3 consists of 15 residues. The ends were cut back, 0 bases at V and 5 bases at J, with 14 bases in the middle. CDR1 and CDR2 (germline): LGHDT, YNNKEL (reference sequence). Here the CDR3 DNA reads TGTGCCAGCAGCCAAGATCTGTATCCTATCGACGAGCAGTACTTC. This encodes CASSQDLYPIDEQYF.

A note on this clonotype: Relative to the germline gene, one junction end is altered; a read error may explain this. The chain uses TRBV14 and TRBJ1-2; D ambiguous. The length of the CDR3 is 16 residues. Germline-derived CDR1 and CDR2 are SGHDN and FVKESK. The CDR3 region is CASSLRRSGSSNGHTF. Here the CDR3 DNA reads TGTGCCAGCAGCCTACGCCGATCAGGAAGTTCTAATGGCCACACCTTC.

This clonotype was seen many times. The J gene is TRBJ2-2, the V gene TRBV20-1, with 7 bases identical to TRBD2. Germline lookup yields CDR1 DFQATT and CDR2 SNEGSKA (reference sequence). The V and J ends lost 4 bases and 1 base, in that order; junction bases with no gene match: 0. This CDR3 is built from 13 residues. The CDR3 reads CSATGGNTGELFF. The CDR3 bases are TGCAGTGCTACGGGGGGGAACACCGGGGAGCTGTTTTTT.

This chain links TRBV4-1 with TRBJ2-7; D remains ambiguous. V shed 2 bases and J shed 2 bases, with 13 bases lying between them. This CDR3 has 15 residues. The germline CDR1 and CDR2 sequences are MGHRA and YSYEKL. The CDR3: CASSQPVRATYEQYF. The CDR3 nucleotides read TGCGCCAGCAGCCAACCAGTCCGGGCCACCTACGAGCAGTACTTC.

On this clonotype itself: One end of the junction varies from germline; a read error may be responsible. V usage is TRBV29-1 and J usage is TRBJ2-7, with TRBD2 matching over 8 bases. The J call could be wrong; TRBJ2-5 is a better fit for the DNA end. Germline CDR1 SQVTM, CDR2 ANQGSEA. The CDR3 spans 14 residues. The CDR3 nucleotides read TGCAGTGTTGAGGTAGCGGGACTAGGGGAGACCCAGTACTTC. Translated: CSVEVAGLGETQYF.

Remarks on this clonotype: A read error may produce the germline difference seen at one junction end. The chain joins TRBV7-2 to TRBJ1-2, with 8 bases fitting TRBD1. CDR3 length: 16 amino acids. The germline gives CDR1 SGHTA, CDR2 FQGNSA. The CDR3, as DNA: TGTGCCTGCAGCTCTCAGACAGGGGTAGTTCACTATGGCTACACCTTC. It codes for CACSSQTGVVHYGYTF. Using reference TRBV7-2 and TRBJ1-2 for the parts outside the CDR3, the full variable domain is GAGVSQSPSNKVTEKGKDVELRCDPISGHTALYWYRQSLGQGLEFLIYFQGNSAPDKSGLPSDRFSAERTGGSVSTLTIQRTQQEDSAVYLCACSSQTGVVHYGYTFGSGTRLTVV.

The table lists this clonotype with many counts. The CDR3, as DNA: TGCAGCGTCGTAACGGGGGCCGGTACTTATGGCTACACCTTC. It specifies CSVVTGAGTYGYTF. The V call is TRBV29-1, the J call TRBJ1-2, with D perhaps matching TRBD1 (6 bases). This CDR3 region has 14 residues. V lost 6 bases to trimming and J lost 5 bases, with 19 bases between them. CDR1 SQVTM and CDR2 ANQGSEA come from the germline V gene.

This clonotype has just a few counts. V usage is TRBV7-3 and J usage is TRBJ2-2; no clear D. Germline V gene sequence: CDR1 SGHTA, CDR2 FQGTGA. Trimming left V 4 bases short and J 8 bases short, with 8 bases between. This CDR3 contains 12 residues. The CDR3 is CASSSQMGELFF. CDR3 DNA sequence: TGTGCCAGCAGCTCCCAGATGGGGGAGCTGTTTTTT.

The chain carries TRBV20-1 and TRBJ2-7; 14 bases line up with TRBD2. The germline CDR1 and CDR2 sequences are DFQATT and SNEGSKA (reference sequence). V lost 6 bases to trimming and J lost 3 bases; unmatched junction nucleotides: 7. CDR3 length: 15 amino acids. The CDR3 loop is CSARLAGGPDYEQYF. DNA for the CDR3: TGCAGTGCACGACTAGCGGGGGGGCCGGACTACGAGCAGTACTTC.

A few counts support this clonotype. The junction and the germline gene differ at one end; a read error may be behind it. This chain links TRBV4-1 with TRBJ1-4; D gene uncertain. The CDR3 contains 16 residues. Germline-derived CDR1 and CDR2 are MGHRA and YSYEKL. This CDR3 is CASNQGQGPTNEKLFF. The DNA for the CDR3 is TGCGCCAGCAACCAAGGTCAAGGACCGACTAATGAAAAACTGTTTTTT.